The rows below give T cell receptor beta chains drawn from one sample of a study of T cell responses to AZD1222 COVID-19 vaccine. Produced via immunoSEQ multiplex PCR; TCRdb's table is partial and in-frame only. The profile shows around 92,000 clones, approximately 90% of them singletons. The sample was peripheral blood, taken on day 0 of AZD1222 vaccination. These receptors were collected from an adult in good health. Each CDR3 is given with its conserved first and last residue. A D gene is named only where the DNA matches it firmly. Clone size is not always given. Where it is, it says once, few, many or a class for expanded clones.

>TRBV12-5|TRBJ2-7|NA|NA
CASGLNVHEQYF
TGTGCTAGTGGTTTGAACGTCCACGAGCAGTACTTC
>TRBV15|TRBJ1-4|TRBD1|NA
CATSSPGTGGATNEKLFF
TGTGCCACCAGCAGTCCCGGGACAGGGGGGGCAACTAATGAAAAACTGTTTTTT
>TRBV5-1|TRBJ1-5|TRBD1|NA
CASSPTMTQGGLAQPQHF
TGCGCCAGCAGCCCGACCATGACACAGGGGGGGCTTGCTCAGCCCCAGCATTTT
>TRBV3-1/TRBV3-2|TRBJ1-3|TRBD1|NA
CASSLTGVGNTIYF
TGTGCCAGCAGCCTTACAGGGGTCGGAAACACCATATATTTT
>TRBV5-1|TRBJ2-7|NA|NA
CASSLEPYYTYEQYF
TGCGCCAGCAGCCTAGAGCCTTACTATACCTACGAGCAGTACTTC
>TRBV5-1|TRBJ1-5|NA|NA
CASSLGTEQPQHF
TGCGCCAGCAGCTTGGGGACTGAGCAACCCCAGCATTTT
>TRBV19|TRBJ1-6|NA|NA
CASSIYHREASPLHF
TGTGCCAGTAGTATATATCACAGGGAGGCGTCACCCCTCCACTTT
>TRBV4-3|TRBJ1-2|NA|NA
CASNEGPPTFYGYTF
TGCGCCAGCAACGAGGGACCCCCCACCTTCTATGGCTACACCTTC
>TRBV5-1|TRBJ2-3|NA|NA
CASSLGQGSTDTQYF
TGCGCCAGCAGCTTGGGGCAGGGCAGCACAGATACGCAGTATTTT
>TRBV2|TRBJ1-4|TRBD1|NA
CASCGTGPREKLFF
TGTGCCAGCTGCGGGACAGGGCCTAGAGAAAAACTGTTTTTT
>TRBV5-1|TRBJ1-4|NA|NA
CASSLVAGTATNEKLFF
TGCGCCAGCAGCTTGGTTGCAGGGACTGCAACTAATGAAAAACTGTTTTTT
>TRBV4-1|TRBJ2-7|TRBD2|NA
CASSQDLGRGAKQYF
TGCGCCAGCAGCCAAGATCTGGGGAGGGGTGCCAAGCAGTACTTC
>TRBV19|TRBJ1-4|TRBD1|NA
CASSTAGRDRGEKMFF
TGTGCCAGTAGTACGGCCGGCCGGGACAGGGGCGAGAAGATGTTTTTT
>TRBV6-5|TRBJ1-2|NA|NA
CASFGGAYSYTF
TGTGCCAGCTTCGGGGGGGCGTATAGCTACACCTTC
>TRBV19|TRBJ1-3|NA|NA
CASSIEDIYISGNTIYF
TGTGCCAGTAGTATTGAGGATATTTATATCTCTGGAAACACCATATATTTT
>TRBV2|TRBJ2-5|TRBD1|NA
CASSEGTGGSETQYF
TGTGCCAGCAGTGAAGGGACAGGGGGCTCGGAGACCCAGTACTTC
>TRBV27|TRBJ2-3|TRBD2|NA
CASSPDRAGVTDTQYF
TGTGCCAGCAGTCCCGATCGAGCGGGGGTAACAGATACGCAGTATTTT
>TRBV27|TRBJ1-2|NA|NA
CASSFRLRGPNYGYTF
TGTGCCAGCAGTTTTCGGCTTAGGGGACCTAACTATGGCTACACCTTC
>TRBV3-1/TRBV3-2|TRBJ2-7|NA|NA
CASRPGQTYEQYF
TGTGCCAGCAGACCCGGACAGACCTACGAGCAGTACTTC
>TRBV12-3/TRBV12-4|TRBJ1-1|NA|NA
CASSNRLNTEAFF
TGTGCCAGCAGTAACCGACTGAACACTGAAGCTTTCTTT
>TRBV7-9|TRBJ2-7|TRBD2|NA
CASSLPSGNYYEQYF
TGTGCCAGCAGCTTACCTAGCGGGAATTACTACGAGCAGTACTTC
>TRBV20-1|TRBJ1-2|NA|NA
CSAPTGYGYTF
TGCAGTGCTCCGACAGGCTATGGCTACACCTTC
>TRBV5-1|TRBJ2-1|TRBD2|NA
CASSSRTSGSDEQFF
TGCGCCAGCAGCTCTCGGACTAGCGGGAGTGACGAGCAGTTCTTC
>TRBV4-1|TRBJ1-5|TRBD1|NA
CASSQDGQVYSNQPQHF
TGCGCCAGCAGCCAAGATGGACAGGTCTATAGCAATCAGCCCCAGCATTTT
>TRBV5-4|TRBJ1-4|TRBD1|NA
CASSGGQGFLEKLFF
TGTGCCAGCAGCGGGGGACAGGGATTCCTTGAAAAACTGTTTTTT
>TRBV19|TRBJ1-4|TRBD1|NA
CASSIFGTVNEKLFF
TGTGCCAGTAGTATATTTGGGACAGTAAATGAAAAACTGTTTTTT
>TRBV29-1|TRBJ2-7|NA|NA
CSVSLTEVYEQYF
TGCAGCGTTTCACTGACAGAAGTCTACGAGCAGTACTTC
>TRBV28|TRBJ1-1|NA|NA
CASSLQGVRTEAFF
TGTGCCAGCAGTTTGCAAGGGGTAAGGACTGAAGCTTTCTTT
>TRBV19|TRBJ2-2|NA|NA
CASSINSGNTGELFF
TGTGCCAGTAGTATAAATAGCGGAAACACCGGGGAGCTGTTTTTT
>TRBV5-5|TRBJ2-5|NA|NA
CASSVQTETQYF
TGTGCCAGCAGCGTCCAAACAGAGACCCAGTACTTC
>TRBV7-2|TRBJ1-4|NA|NA
CASSLAEGSVRLFF
TGTGCCAGCAGCTTAGCCGAAGGGTCTGTAAGACTGTTTTTT
>TRBV28|TRBJ1-1|NA|NA
CASSSRGVEAFF
TGTGCCAGCAGTTCCCGAGGGGTTGAAGCTTTCTTT
>TRBV28|TRBJ2-1|TRBD2|once
CASSKAGTNPYNEQFF
TGTGCCAGCAGTAAAGCCGGGACTAACCCCTACAATGAGCAGTTCTTC
>TRBV6-1|TRBJ1-6|NA|NA
CASSELSGINSPLHF
TGTGCCAGCAGTGAACTATCCGGAATCAATTCACCCCTCCACTTT
>TRBV28|TRBJ1-1|NA|NA
CASSPWDTEAFF
TGTGCCAGCAGTCCTTGGGACACTGAAGCTTTCTTT
>TRBV7-9|TRBJ2-3|TRBD2|NA
CASSPSSGWKVDTQYF
TGTGCCAGCAGCCCTTCTAGCGGGTGGAAGGTAGATACGCAGTATTTT
>TRBV5-1|TRBJ1-1|TRBD1|NA
CASSSEGTGVTEAFF
TGCGCCAGCAGCTCTGAGGGGACAGGGGTAACTGAAGCTTTCTTT
>TRBV2|TRBJ1-6|NA|few
CASKAGSSYNSPLHF
TGTGCCAGCAAGGCAGGTTCCTCCTATAATTCACCCCTCCACTTT
>TRBV21-1|TRBJ2-3|NA|once
CASSKVSNSPRADTQYF
TGTGCCAGCAGCAAAGTCTCGAACTCGCCCCGGGCAGATACGCAGTATTTT